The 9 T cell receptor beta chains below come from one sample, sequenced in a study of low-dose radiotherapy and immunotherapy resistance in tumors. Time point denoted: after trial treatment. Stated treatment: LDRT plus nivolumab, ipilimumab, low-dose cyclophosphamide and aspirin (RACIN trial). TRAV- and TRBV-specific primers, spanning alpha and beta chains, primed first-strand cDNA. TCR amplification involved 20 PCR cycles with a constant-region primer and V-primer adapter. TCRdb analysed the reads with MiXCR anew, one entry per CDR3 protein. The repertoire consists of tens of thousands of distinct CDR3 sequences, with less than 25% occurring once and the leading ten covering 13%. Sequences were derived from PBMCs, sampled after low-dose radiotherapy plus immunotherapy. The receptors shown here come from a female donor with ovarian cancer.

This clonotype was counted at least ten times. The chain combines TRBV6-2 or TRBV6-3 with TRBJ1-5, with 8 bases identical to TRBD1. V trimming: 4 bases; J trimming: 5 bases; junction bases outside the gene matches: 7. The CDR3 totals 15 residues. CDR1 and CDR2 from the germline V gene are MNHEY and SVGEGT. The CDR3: CASSLLPGGYQPQHF. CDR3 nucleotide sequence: TGTGCCAGCAGTTTACTCCCAGGGGGCTATCAGCCCCAGCATTTT.

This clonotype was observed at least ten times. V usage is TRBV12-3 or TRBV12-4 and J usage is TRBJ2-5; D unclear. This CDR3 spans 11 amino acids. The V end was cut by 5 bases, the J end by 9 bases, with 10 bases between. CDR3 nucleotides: TGTGCCAGCAGTCGCGTTGGGGCCCAGTACTTC. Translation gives CASSRVGAQYF.

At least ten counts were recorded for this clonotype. CDR3 in amino acids: CASSLGGESGEQYF. In DNA, the CDR3 is TGTGCCAGCAGCCTAGGCGGGGAATCGGGGGAGCAGTACTTC. The chain carries TRBV7-8 and TRBJ2-7; tentative D call: TRBD2 (6 bases). Germline lookup yields CDR1 SGHVS and CDR2 FQNEAQ. The CDR3 has 14 residues. The V end was cut by 5 bases, the J end by 7 bases, with 18 bases between.

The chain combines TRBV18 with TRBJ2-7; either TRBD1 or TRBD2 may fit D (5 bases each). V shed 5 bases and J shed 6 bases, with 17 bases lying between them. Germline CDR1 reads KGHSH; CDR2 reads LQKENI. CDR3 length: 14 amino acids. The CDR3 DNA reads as TGTGCCAGCTCATCAGGGACGGAGCGCGGCGAGCAGTACTTC. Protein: CASSSGTERGEQYF.

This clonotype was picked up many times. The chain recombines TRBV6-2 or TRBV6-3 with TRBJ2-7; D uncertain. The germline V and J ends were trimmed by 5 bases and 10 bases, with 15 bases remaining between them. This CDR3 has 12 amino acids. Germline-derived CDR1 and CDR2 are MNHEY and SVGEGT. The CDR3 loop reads CASSVERVTQYF. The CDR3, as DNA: TGTGCCAGCAGTGTAGAACGGGTAACCCAGTACTTC.

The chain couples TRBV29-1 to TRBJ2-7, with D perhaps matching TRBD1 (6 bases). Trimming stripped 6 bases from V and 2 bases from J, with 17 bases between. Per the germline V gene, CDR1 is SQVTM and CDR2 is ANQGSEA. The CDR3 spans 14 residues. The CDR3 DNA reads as TGCAGCGTCTTGACACGGACAGTCCCCTACGAGCAGTACTTC. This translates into CSVLTRTVPYEQYF.

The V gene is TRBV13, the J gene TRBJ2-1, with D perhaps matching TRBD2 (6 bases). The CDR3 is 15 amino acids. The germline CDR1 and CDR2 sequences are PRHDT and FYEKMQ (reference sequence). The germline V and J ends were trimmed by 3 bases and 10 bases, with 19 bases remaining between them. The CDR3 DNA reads TGTGCCAGCAGCTTCAATGCCGGGACCGGGGGAGAGCAGTTCTTC. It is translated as CASSFNAGTGGEQFF.

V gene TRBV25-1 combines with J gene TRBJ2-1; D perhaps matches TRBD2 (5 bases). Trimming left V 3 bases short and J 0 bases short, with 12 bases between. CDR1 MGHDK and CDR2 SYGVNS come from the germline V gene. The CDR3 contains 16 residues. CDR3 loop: CASSDRPGSSYNEQFF. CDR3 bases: TGTGCCAGCAGTGACCGACCTGGGAGCTCCTACAATGAGCAGTTCTTC.

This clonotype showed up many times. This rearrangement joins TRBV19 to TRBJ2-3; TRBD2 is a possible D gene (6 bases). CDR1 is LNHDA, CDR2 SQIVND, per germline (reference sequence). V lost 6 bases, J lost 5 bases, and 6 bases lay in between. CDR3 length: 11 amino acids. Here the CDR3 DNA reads TGTGCCAGTAGGGGAGGAGATACGCAGTATTTT. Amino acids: CASRGGDTQYF.